Listed below are T cell receptor beta chains from one sample, sequenced in a study of T cell responses to AZD1222 COVID-19 vaccine. Produced via immunoSEQ multiplex PCR; TCRdb's table is partial and in-frame only. This table has 210,000 or so clones, about 92% appearing once. The starting material was peripheral blood, obtained on day 0 of MenACWY control vaccination. The receptors come from an adult in good health. Both conserved end residues are part of each CDR3. Not all rows give a size; the values are once, few, many and, for expanded clones, a class.

CDR3aa: CASSQWGGFNEKLFF; v_gene: TRBV4-3; abundance: once; j_gene: TRBJ1-4
CDR3aa: CATSDLGRANYGYTF; v_gene: TRBV24-1; abundance: NA; j_gene: TRBJ1-2
CDR3aa: CASSPGTSQETQYF; v_gene: TRBV5-6; abundance: NA; j_gene: TRBJ2-5
CDR3aa: CASSLGQGSQPQHF; v_gene: TRBV3-1/TRBV3-2; abundance: NA; j_gene: TRBJ1-5
CDR3aa: CASSLEGPNEKLFF; v_gene: TRBV13; abundance: NA; j_gene: TRBJ1-4
CDR3aa: CASSPEPNYGYTF; v_gene: TRBV28; abundance: NA; j_gene: TRBJ1-2
CDR3aa: CASSLSTGQGAYGYTF; v_gene: TRBV27; abundance: few; j_gene: TRBJ1-2
CDR3aa: CASSLAGTGLAEKLFF; v_gene: TRBV5-1; abundance: NA; j_gene: TRBJ1-4
CDR3aa: CASGLGGGTDTQYF; v_gene: TRBV2; abundance: NA; j_gene: TRBJ2-3
CDR3aa: CASSRGLENYGYTF; v_gene: TRBV5-4; abundance: NA; j_gene: TRBJ1-2
CDR3aa: CASSFGQAGANEKLFF; v_gene: TRBV19; abundance: NA; j_gene: TRBJ1-4
CDR3aa: CASSLARVTEAFF; v_gene: TRBV5-6; abundance: NA; j_gene: TRBJ1-1
CDR3aa: CASSLQGNTEAFF; v_gene: TRBV18; abundance: NA; j_gene: TRBJ1-1
CDR3aa: CASSSTRGTGGFAFF; v_gene: TRBV18; abundance: NA; j_gene: TRBJ1-1
CDR3aa: CASSSAPGTGSSPLHF; v_gene: TRBV28; abundance: once; j_gene: TRBJ1-6
CDR3aa: CASSQDGQTVTIQYF; v_gene: TRBV4-1; abundance: NA; j_gene: TRBJ2-4
CDR3aa: CASSTSQGAAGELFF; v_gene: TRBV9; abundance: NA; j_gene: TRBJ2-2
CDR3aa: CASNLRTGGHNEQFF; v_gene: TRBV6-6; abundance: NA; j_gene: TRBJ2-1